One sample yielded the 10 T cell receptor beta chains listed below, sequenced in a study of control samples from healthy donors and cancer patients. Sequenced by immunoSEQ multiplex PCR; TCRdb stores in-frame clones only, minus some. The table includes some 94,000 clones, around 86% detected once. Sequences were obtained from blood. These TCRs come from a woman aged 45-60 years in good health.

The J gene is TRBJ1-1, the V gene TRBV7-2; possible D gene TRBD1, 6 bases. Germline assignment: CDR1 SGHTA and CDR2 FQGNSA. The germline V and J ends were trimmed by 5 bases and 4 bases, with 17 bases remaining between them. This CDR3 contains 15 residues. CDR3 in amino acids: CASSKQGQTSTEAFF. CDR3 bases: TGTGCCAGCAGCAAACAGGGACAAACGAGCACTGAAGCTTTCTTT.

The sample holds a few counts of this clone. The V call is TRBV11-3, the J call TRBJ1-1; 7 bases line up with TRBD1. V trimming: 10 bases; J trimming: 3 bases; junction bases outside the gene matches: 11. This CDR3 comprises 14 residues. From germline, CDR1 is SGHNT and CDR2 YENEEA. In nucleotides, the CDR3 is TGTGCCACCTCAGGGGGGACGCCTGACACTGAAGCTTTCTTT. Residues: CATSGGTPDTEAFF.

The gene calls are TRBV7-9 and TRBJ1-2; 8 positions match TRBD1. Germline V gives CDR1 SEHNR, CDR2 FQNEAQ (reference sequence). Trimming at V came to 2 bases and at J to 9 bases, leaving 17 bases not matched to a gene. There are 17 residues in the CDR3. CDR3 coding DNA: TGTGCCAGCAGCTTATACAGGGACCAGGCCAGGGGGCAGAGCTACACCTTC. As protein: CASSLYRDQARGQSYTF.

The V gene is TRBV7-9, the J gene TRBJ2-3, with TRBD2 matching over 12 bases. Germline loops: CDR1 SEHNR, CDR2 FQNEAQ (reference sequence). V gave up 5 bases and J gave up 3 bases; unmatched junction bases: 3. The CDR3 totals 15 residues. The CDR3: CASSRTSGGTDTQYF. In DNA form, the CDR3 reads TGTGCCAGCAGCCGAACTAGCGGGGGGACAGATACGCAGTATTTT. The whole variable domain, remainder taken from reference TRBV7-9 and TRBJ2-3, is DTGVSQNPRHKITKRGQNVTFRCDPISEHNRLYWYRQTLGQGPEFLTYFQNEAQLEKSRLLSDRFSAERPKGSFSTLEIQRTEQGDSAMYLCASSRTSGGTDTQYFGPGTRLTVL.

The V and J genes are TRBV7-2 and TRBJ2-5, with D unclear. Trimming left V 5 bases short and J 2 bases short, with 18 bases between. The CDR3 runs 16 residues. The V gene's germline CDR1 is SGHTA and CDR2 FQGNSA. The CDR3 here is CASSATEAVLQETQYF. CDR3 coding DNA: TGTGCCAGCAGCGCGACTGAGGCAGTACTACAAGAGACCCAGTACTTC.

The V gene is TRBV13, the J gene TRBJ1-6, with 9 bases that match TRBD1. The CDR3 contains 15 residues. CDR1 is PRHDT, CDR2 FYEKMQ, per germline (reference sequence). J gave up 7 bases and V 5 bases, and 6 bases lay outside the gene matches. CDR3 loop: CASSLAGTGNSPLHF. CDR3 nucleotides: TGTGCCAGCAGCCTTGCCGGGACAGGGAATTCACCCCTCCACTTT.

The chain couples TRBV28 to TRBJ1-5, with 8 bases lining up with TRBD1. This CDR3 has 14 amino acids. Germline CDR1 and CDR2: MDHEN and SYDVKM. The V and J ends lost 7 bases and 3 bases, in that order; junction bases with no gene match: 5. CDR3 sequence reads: CASTQDRVNQPQHF. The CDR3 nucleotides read TGTGCCAGCACCCAGGACAGGGTCAATCAGCCCCAGCATTTT.

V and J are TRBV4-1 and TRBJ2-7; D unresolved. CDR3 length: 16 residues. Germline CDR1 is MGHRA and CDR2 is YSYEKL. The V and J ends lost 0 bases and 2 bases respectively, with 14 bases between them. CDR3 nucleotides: TGCGCCAGCAGCCAAGATGGGCCCTTAGGCCCCTACGAGCAGTACTTC. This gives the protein CASSQDGPLGPYEQYF.

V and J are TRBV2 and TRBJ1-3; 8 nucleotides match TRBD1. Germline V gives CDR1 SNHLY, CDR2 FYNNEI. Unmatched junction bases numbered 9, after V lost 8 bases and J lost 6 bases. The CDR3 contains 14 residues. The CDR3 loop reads CASHEDRAANTIYF. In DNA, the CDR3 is TGTGCCAGCCACGAGGACAGGGCAGCAAACACCATATATTTT.

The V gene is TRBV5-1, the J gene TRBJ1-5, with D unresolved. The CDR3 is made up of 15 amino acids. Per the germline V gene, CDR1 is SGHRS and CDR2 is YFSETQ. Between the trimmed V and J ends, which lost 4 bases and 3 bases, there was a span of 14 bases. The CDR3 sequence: CASSLGVGNNQPQHF. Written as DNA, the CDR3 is TGCGCCAGCAGCCTGGGAGTCGGCAACAATCAGCCCCAGCATTTT.